The 20 T cell receptor beta chains below come from one sample, sequenced in a study of T cell responses to AZD1222 COVID-19 vaccine. Data came from immunoSEQ multiplex PCR; TCRdb stores just in-frame clones and leaves some out. The repertoire holds some 88,000 clones, about 90% seen once, with around 5% in the top ten. This specimen was peripheral blood, taken on day 0 of AZD1222 vaccination. Every receptor here comes from an adult in good health.

This rearrangement joins TRBV3-1 (or the pseudogene TRBV3-2) to TRBJ2-7, with D perhaps TRBD2 (6 bases). The CDR3 length is 12 residues. V was trimmed by 3 bases and J by 7 bases, leaving 10 bases between them. Germline CDR1 is LGHDT and CDR2 is YNNKEL (reference sequence). CDR3 amino acids: CASSHRLAEQYF. CDR3 in DNA: TGTGCCAGCAGCCATAGGCTAGCGGAGCAGTACTTC.

V is TRBV28 and J is TRBJ2-3, with D perhaps TRBD2 (5 bases). This CDR3 contains 16 residues. Germline CDR1 reads MDHEN; CDR2 reads SYDVKM. Trimming pared 6 bases from V and 2 bases from J, leaving 18 bases between. The CDR3 reads CASSRQAGLPTDTQYF. DNA for the CDR3: TGTGCCAGCAGCAGGCAGGCGGGTCTACCCACAGATACGCAGTATTTT.

This clone appeared once. As DNA, the CDR3 is TGCGCCAGCAGCCACGAAGAGGGACCAGCGCTGTACGAGCAGTACTTC. This codes for CASSHEEGPALYEQYF. This rearrangement joins TRBV4-3 to TRBJ2-7; either TRBD1 or TRBD2 may fit D (5 bases each). Germline CDR1 and CDR2: LGHNA and YSLEER. Trimming left V 3 bases short and J 4 bases short, with 19 bases between. The CDR3 consists of 16 residues.

This rearrangement joins TRBV7-2 to TRBJ2-7, with TRBD2 matching 8 bases. CDR1 is SGHTA and CDR2 is FQGNSA in the germline V gene. Trimming took 5 bases from V and 3 from J; bases not matched to a gene: 6. This CDR3 spans 14 amino acids. The CDR3 DNA reads as TGTGCCAGCAGCCCTACTAGCGGACTCTACGAGCAGTACTTC. The encoded protein is CASSPTSGLYEQYF.

CDR3 residues: CASSWAGVGDTQYF. CDR3 in DNA: TGTGCCAGTAGTTGGGCAGGGGTCGGAGATACGCAGTATTTT. The genes are TRBV19 and TRBJ2-3; the D gene is possibly TRBD1 (6 bases). Germline V lookup: CDR1 LNHDA, CDR2 SQIVND (reference sequence). The CDR3 is made up of 14 amino acids. V shed 5 bases and J shed 5 bases, with 14 bases lying between them. Filled out from reference TRBV19 and TRBJ2-3, the complete variable domain reads DGGITQSPKYLFRKEGQNVTLSCEQNLNHDAMYWYRQDPGQGLRLIYYSQIVNDFQKGDIAEGYSVSREKKESFPLTVTSAQKNPTAFYLCASSWAGVGDTQYFGPGTRLTVL.

This clone has just a few counts. The chain uses TRBV27 and TRBJ2-7, with D unresolved. The CDR3 is 13 residues long. V gave up 3 bases and J gave up 2 bases, with 8 bases separating them. CDR1 is MNHEY and CDR2 is SMNVEV in the germline V gene (reference sequence). The CDR3 loop reads CASSFTIAYEQYF. CDR3 nucleotide sequence: TGTGCCAGCAGTTTTACAATCGCCTACGAGCAGTACTTC.

The rearrangement joins TRBV27 to TRBJ1-6; TRBD1 aligns across 8 bases. V was clipped by 3 bases and J by 7 bases; unmatched bases: 5. The CDR3 loop spans 15 amino acids. Germline V gives CDR1 MNHEY, CDR2 SMNVEV (reference sequence). CDR3 sequence: CASSLGQVNNSPLHF. The CDR3 coding sequence is TGTGCCAGCAGTTTGGGACAGGTCAACAATTCACCCCTCCACTTT.

This clone was detected a few times. V usage is TRBV18 and J usage is TRBJ1-1; D ambiguous. CDR1 and CDR2 (germline): KGHSH, LQKENI. The CDR3 extends over 14 amino acids. V dropped 1 base and J dropped 3 bases, with 9 bases sitting between them. The chain's CDR3 is CASSPQGSDTEAFF. The CDR3, as DNA: TGTGCCAGCTCACCACAGGGCTCGGACACTGAAGCTTTCTTT.

The chain links TRBV5-1 to TRBJ2-1; 9 nucleotides agree with TRBD1. V trimming: 4 bases; J trimming: 2 bases; junction bases outside the gene matches: 4. The CDR3 is made up of 15 amino acids. The germline V gene encodes CDR1 SGHRS and CDR2 YFSETQ. The CDR3 bases are TGCGCCAGCAGCGGTGGGACAGGGACCTACAATGAGCAGTTCTTC. This gives the protein CASSGGTGTYNEQFF. Together with reference TRBV5-1 and TRBJ2-1, the CDR3 gives the full variable domain: KAGVTQTPRYLIKTRGQQVTLSCSPISGHRSVSWYQQTPGQGLQFLFEYFSETQRNKGNFPGRFSGRQFSNSRSEMNVSTLELGDSALYLCASSGGTGTYNEQFFGPGTRLTVL.

This clone showed up just once. CDR3 protein: CASSPGALYNEQFF. In DNA, the CDR3 is TGTGCCAGCAGTCCCGGAGCCTTATACAATGAGCAGTTCTTC. The V gene is TRBV28, the J gene TRBJ2-1; D is undetermined. V lost 5 bases and J 4 bases, leaving 12 bases between the germline ends. Per the germline V gene, CDR1 is MDHEN and CDR2 is SYDVKM. The CDR3 extends over 14 amino acids.

J is TRBJ2-3 and V is TRBV6-5; D is unresolved. Germline CDR1 and CDR2: MNHEY and SVGAGI. Trimming removed 4 bases from V and 4 bases from J, with 15 bases in between. CDR3 size: 15 residues. The DNA for the CDR3 is TGTGCCAGCAGTTCGCACGACCAAGGGCCAGATACGCAGTATTTT. Translated: CASSSHDQGPDTQYF.

The chain couples TRBV6-5 to TRBJ1-1, with D tentatively TRBD1 (6 bases). This CDR3 is 13 amino acids long. Between the trimmed V and J ends, which lost 4 bases and 1 base, there was a span of 7 bases. CDR1 MNHEY and CDR2 SVGAGI come from the germline V gene. The CDR3 nucleotides are TGTGCCAGCAGTTTACAGGGGAACACTGAAGCTTTCTTT. It translates to CASSLQGNTEAFF.

The V and J genes are TRBV4-2 and TRBJ2-1; tentatively, D is TRBD1 (5 bases). The V gene's germline CDR1 is LGHNA and CDR2 YNFKEQ. V lost 0 bases and J lost 9, with 21 bases in between. This CDR3 region has 17 residues. For the CDR3, the DNA is TGTGCCAGCAGCCAAGATGGTCAGTTGGACACCAGACTTGAGCAGTTCTTC. Residues: CASSQDGQLDTRLEQFF.

The V and J genes are TRBV28 and TRBJ1-4; D might be TRBD1 (5 bases). V lost 6 bases and J lost 8, with 19 bases in between. There are 15 residues in the CDR3. Germline CDR1 and CDR2: MDHEN and SYDVKM. CDR3 protein: CASSPNRGVKEKLFF. CDR3 sequence (DNA): TGTGCCAGCAGCCCAAATAGGGGAGTAAAGGAAAAACTGTTTTTT.

The V and J genes are TRBV27 and TRBJ2-1, with a tentative D call TRBD1 (8 bases). The V end lost 4 bases, the J end lost 9 bases, and 16 bases lay between the germline ends. This CDR3 has 14 amino acids. Germline V gene sequence: CDR1 MNHEY, CDR2 SMNVEV (reference sequence). Here the CDR3 DNA reads TGTGCCAGCAGTTCCTCCACAGGGGGGGTTGAGCAGTTCTTC. Translation: CASSSSTGGVEQFF.

With respect to this clone: The germline gene is not matched at one end of the junction; a read error may be the cause. V gene TRBV9 combines with J gene TRBJ2-7; D gene unclear. The CDR3 contains 14 residues. The germline gives CDR1 SGDLS, CDR2 YYNGEE. The CDR3 loop is CAGSASLLRAQQYF. The CDR3 nucleotides are TGTGCCGGCAGCGCGAGCCTCCTCCGGGCCCAGCAGTACTTC.

J is TRBJ2-7 and V is TRBV6-5; D might be TRBD2 (6 bases). The ends were cut back, 1 base at V and 7 bases at J, with 8 bases in the middle. Germline CDR1 reads MNHEY; CDR2 reads SVGAGI. The CDR3 loop spans 12 amino acids. The CDR3 is CASSYLGTEQYF. DNA for the CDR3: TGTGCCAGCAGTTACTTAGGGACTGAGCAGTACTTC.

The chain links TRBV12-3 or TRBV12-4 to TRBJ2-7; D is uncertain. CDR3 length: 10 amino acids. V was clipped by 3 bases and J by 7 bases, with 4 bases between them. CDR3: CASSLSEQYF. For the CDR3, the DNA is TGTGCCAGCAGTTTGAGTGAGCAGTACTTC.

V and J are TRBV27 and TRBJ1-6; D perhaps matches TRBD1 (5 bases). This CDR3 region has 16 residues. With 3 bases removed from V and 2 bases from J, the gap between germline ends came to 11 bases. The germline gives CDR1 MNHEY, CDR2 SMNVEV (reference sequence). CDR3 DNA sequence: TGTGCCAGCAGTTTTACGTCGGGGCCCTATAATTCACCCCTCCACTTT. This codes for CASSFTSGPYNSPLHF.

The chain employs TRBV28 and TRBJ2-7; TRBD2 matches 13 bases. Germline values: CDR1 MDHEN, CDR2 SYDVKM. The V gene end was trimmed by 5 bases and the J gene end by 7 bases; junction bases not matched to a gene: 8. The length of the CDR3 is 15 residues. The CDR3 loop is CASSLPGLAGPEQYF. Here the CDR3 DNA reads TGTGCCAGCAGTCTCCCGGGACTAGCGGGGCCTGAGCAGTACTTC.